This is a list of T cell receptor beta chains from one sample in a study of blood T cell repertoires in COVID-19. Clones were read by immunoSEQ multiplex PCR, and TCRdb kept only the in-frame ones, dropping some. The sample carries a few hundred thousand clones, about nine tenths recorded once. The material sequenced was PBMCs or T cells enriched from blood (not recorded which). These receptor sequences come from a woman between 18 and 29 years old who had recovered from COVID-19. Each CDR3 is given with its conserved first and last residue. D genes are given only for firm matches. Where a row states a size, it is once, few, many or the class of an expanded clone; other rows omit it.

TRBD1	-	TRBJ1-6	TRBV19	TGTGCCAGTCGACTTTCAGGGGGCTCGAGTTCACCCCTCCACTTT	CASRLSGGSSSPLHF
-	few	TRBJ2-7	TRBV11-2	TGTGCCAGCAGCCCTTCCTACGAGCAGTACTTC	CASSPSYEQYF
-	-	TRBJ1-2	TRBV28	TGTGCCAGCAGTTTCTATACGGGTAGAGAGGGCTACACCTTC	CASSFYTGREGYTF
-	-	TRBJ1-1	TRBV30	TGTGCCTGGAGTGTCCCCTACACTGAAGCTTTCTTT	CAWSVPYTEAFF
-	-	TRBJ1-2	TRBV18	TGTGCCAGCTCACCGACGACGATGGTAGGGGATTACGGCTACACCTTC	CASSPTTMVGDYGYTF
TRBD1	-	TRBJ1-2	TRBV28	TGTGCCAGCAGCCCCGACAGGGGAAGTGGCTACACCTTC	CASSPDRGSGYTF
TRBD1	-	TRBJ1-1	TRBV5-1	TGCGCCAGCAGCCCCCGGGACAGGGACGGGAGGAACACTGAAGCTTTCTTT	CASSPRDRDGRNTEAFF
-	-	TRBJ1-5	TRBV20-1	TGCAGTGCTAGTTGGGGAGTTGTCAATCAGCCCCAGCATTTT	CSASWGVVNQPQHF
TRBD1	-	TRBJ2-1	TRBV2	TGTGCCAGCGGACAGGGGTTTGAGAATGAGCAGTTCTTC	CASGQGFENEQFF
-	-	TRBJ1-1	TRBV10-3	TGTGCCATCAGGCTAGAGGCAGGGCCCGTAACTGAAGCTTTCTTT	CAIRLEAGPVTEAFF
-	-	TRBJ2-7	TRBV10-1	TGCGCCAGGGACAGCGTATTAGACGACCGACCCTACGAGCAGTACTTC	CARDSVLDDRPYEQYF
-	few	TRBJ1-1	TRBV28	TGTGCCAGCAGTCCAACTTTGGAGACTGAAGCTTTCTTT	CASSPTLETEAFF
TRBD1	once	TRBJ1-2	TRBV28	TGTGCCAGCAGGATCTTAGAGGGACAGGGGGCATATGGCTACACCTTC	CASRILEGQGAYGYTF
-	many	TRBJ1-6	TRBV6-1	TGTGCCAGCAGTGAAGCTGAGAATCCACCCCTCCACTTT	CASSEAENPPLHF
TRBD2	-	TRBJ2-3	TRBV7-2	TGTGCCAGCAGCCTACGGGTAGCGGGGGGCACAGATACGCAGTATTTT	CASSLRVAGGTDTQYF
TRBD1	-	TRBJ1-1	TRBV6-4	TGTGCCAGCAGTATAGACAGGGGTTCCACTGAAGCTTTCTTT	CASSIDRGSTEAFF
-	-	TRBJ2-1	TRBV7-2	TGTGCCAGCAGCTTTCCGAGGAACTCCTACAATGAGCAGTTCTTC	CASSFPRNSYNEQFF
-	-	TRBJ1-5	TRBV7-2	TGTGCCAGCAGCTTAGTTGGACTCAATCAGCCCCAGCATTTT	CASSLVGLNQPQHF
TRBD2	-	TRBJ2-1	TRBV5-1	TGCGCCAGCAGCTTCGTAGCGGGGAACAATGAGCAGTTCTTC	CASSFVAGNNEQFF
-	-	TRBJ1-1	TRBV6-2/TRBV6-3	TGTGCCAGCAGCTCGGGAGACTACACTGAAGCTTTCTTT	CASSSGDYTEAFF
-	-	TRBJ2-1	TRBV6-2/TRBV6-3	TGTGCCAGCAGTTACCCAAATGAGCAGTTCTTC	CASSYPNEQFF
TRBD2	-	TRBJ2-7	TRBV7-6	TGTGCCAGCAGCCCCCGGACTAGCGGGAGTTCCTACGAGCAGTACTTC	CASSPRTSGSSYEQYF
TRBD2	-	TRBJ2-7	TRBV5-1	TGCGCCAGCACCTTGGATCCAGCGGGAGGTGTCGAGCAGTACTTC	CASTLDPAGGVEQYF
-	-	TRBJ1-2	TRBV30	TGTGCCTGGAGTGTGCAGGCCAACTATGGCTACACCTTC	CAWSVQANYGYTF
TRBD1	-	TRBJ1-5	TRBV4-2	TGTGCCAGCAGCCAAGTGTCAGGGGGAATTAGCAATCAGCCCCAGCATTTT	CASSQVSGGISNQPQHF
TRBD1	-	TRBJ2-1	TRBV9	TGTGCCAGCAGCGGACAGGGGGGACGAATCTACAATGAGCAGTTCTTC	CASSGQGGRIYNEQFF
TRBD1	-	TRBJ2-7	TRBV28	TGTGCCAGCAGTTTGATGTGGACAGGGCAATACTACGAGCAGTACTTC	CASSLMWTGQYYEQYF
TRBD1	-	TRBJ2-1	TRBV6-5	TGTGCCAGCAAAGGACAGGGCCTGATGGAGCAGTTCTTC	CASKGQGLMEQFF
-	-	TRBJ2-1	TRBV2	TGTGCCAGCAAGATTACAGGTTACAATGAGCAGTTCTTC	CASKITGYNEQFF
-	-	TRBJ2-5	TRBV13	TGTGCCAGCAGCTACAGGGACAATCAAGAGACCCAGTACTTC	CASSYRDNQETQYF
-	-	TRBJ2-3	TRBV5-4	TGTGCCAGCAGCCTGGACCGGGACACCTCCACAGATACGCAGTATTTT	CASSLDRDTSTDTQYF
-	-	TRBJ1-3	TRBV10-3	TGTGCCATCAGTGAGGACATTCTCCACGGAAACACCATATATTTT	CAISEDILHGNTIYF
-	-	TRBJ2-2	TRBV18	TGTGCCAGCTCACCACCGGTGACAGCGAACACCGGGGAGCTGTTTTTT	CASSPPVTANTGELFF
-	-	TRBJ1-6	TRBV28	TGTGCCAGCAGTTTTAGACAGTATTCACCCCTCCACTTT	CASSFRQYSPLHF
-	once	TRBJ1-2	TRBV30	TGTGCCTGGAGAAAGACAAACTATGGCTACACCTTC	CAWRKTNYGYTF
-	-	TRBJ1-2	TRBV4-1	TGCGCCAGCAGCCAAGAGGTCAGGGATAGGCTCTGGGGCTACACCTTC	CASSQEVRDRLWGYTF
-	-	TRBJ2-1	TRBV30	TGTGCCTGGAATAGGCAGGGGCACAACAATGAGCAGTTCTTC	CAWNRQGHNNEQFF
TRBD1	-	TRBJ2-7	TRBV4-3	TGCGCCAGCAGCCATGGACTTACACAGGGACAGACCTACTACGAGCAGTACTTC	CASSHGLTQGQTYYEQYF
-	-	TRBJ2-2	TRBV9	TGTGCCAGCAGCGTAGGTGGGGGGACCGGGGAGCTGTTTTTT	CASSVGGGTGELFF
TRBD1	-	TRBJ1-5	TRBV6-6	TGTGCCAGCAGTCCCGGGACAGGGTCGGGGTTCTCTTTTCTTCAGCCCCAGCATTTT	CASSPGTGSGFSFLQPQHF
TRBD1	-	TRBJ1-5	TRBV18	TGTGCCAGCTCAGATGGCAGGGGGCTCCTGCCGGGCAATCAGCCCCAGCATTTT	CASSDGRGLLPGNQPQHF
-	-	TRBJ1-6	TRBV7-2	TGTGCCAGCAGGGGGGGGACGGGGAATTCACCCCTCCACTTT	CASRGGTGNSPLHF
TRBD2	-	TRBJ2-3	TRBV10-1	TGCGCCAGCAGTCTAGCGGAAACAGATACGCAGTATTTT	CASSLAETDTQYF
-	-	TRBJ1-6	TRBV7-2	TGTGCCAGCAGCTTATATCCTCAGGGCGGTTCACCCCTCCACTTT	CASSLYPQGGSPLHF